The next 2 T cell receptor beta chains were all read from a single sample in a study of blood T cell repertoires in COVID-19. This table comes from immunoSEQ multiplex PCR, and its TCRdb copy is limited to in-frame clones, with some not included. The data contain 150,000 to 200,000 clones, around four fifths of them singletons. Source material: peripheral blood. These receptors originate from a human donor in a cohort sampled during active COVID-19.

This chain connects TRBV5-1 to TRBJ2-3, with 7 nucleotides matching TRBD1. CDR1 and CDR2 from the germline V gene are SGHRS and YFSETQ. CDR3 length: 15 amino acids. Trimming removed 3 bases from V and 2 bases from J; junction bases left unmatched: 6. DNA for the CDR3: TGCGCCAGCAGCTCCGGGACAGCCTTCACAGATACGCAGTATTTT. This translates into CASSSGTAFTDTQYF.

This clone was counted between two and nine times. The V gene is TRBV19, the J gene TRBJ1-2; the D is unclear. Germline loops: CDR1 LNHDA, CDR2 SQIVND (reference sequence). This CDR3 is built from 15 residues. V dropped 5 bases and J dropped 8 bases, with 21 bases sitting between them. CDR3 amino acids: CASSVGGHAEGGYTF. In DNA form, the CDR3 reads TGTGCCAGTAGTGTGGGAGGGCACGCCGAGGGAGGCTACACCTTC.